Reported below is one TCR beta chain. Its antigen is not identified. The data were obtained in a study of T-cell memory formation after mild COVID-19. TCRdb re-analysed the 5' RACE reads in MiXCR, keeping a single row per CDR3 protein. The sample yields 450,000 to 650,000 distinct CDR3 sequences, roughly 17% seen once. Study-wide findings and caveats: The study found contracting CD4+ clones mainly in CM and EM and contracting CD8+ clones in EMRA.

The sequenced material came from PBMCs or a T cell subset sorted from them (not recorded which). The source is an adult woman who had mild COVID-19 (a few samples of this study predate the infection). Cell type and time point are not known.

The CDR3 protein is CAISAIATGVDTQYF. The CDR3 coding sequence is TGTGCCATCAGTGCCATAGCGACGGGGGTAGATACGCAGTATTTT. The chain joins TRBV10-3 to TRBJ2-3, with D maybe TRBD2 (6 bases). The CDR3 sequence is 15 residues long. The germline V and J ends were trimmed by 4 bases and 5 bases, with 16 bases remaining between them. CDR1 ENHRY and CDR2 SYGVKD come from the germline V gene.